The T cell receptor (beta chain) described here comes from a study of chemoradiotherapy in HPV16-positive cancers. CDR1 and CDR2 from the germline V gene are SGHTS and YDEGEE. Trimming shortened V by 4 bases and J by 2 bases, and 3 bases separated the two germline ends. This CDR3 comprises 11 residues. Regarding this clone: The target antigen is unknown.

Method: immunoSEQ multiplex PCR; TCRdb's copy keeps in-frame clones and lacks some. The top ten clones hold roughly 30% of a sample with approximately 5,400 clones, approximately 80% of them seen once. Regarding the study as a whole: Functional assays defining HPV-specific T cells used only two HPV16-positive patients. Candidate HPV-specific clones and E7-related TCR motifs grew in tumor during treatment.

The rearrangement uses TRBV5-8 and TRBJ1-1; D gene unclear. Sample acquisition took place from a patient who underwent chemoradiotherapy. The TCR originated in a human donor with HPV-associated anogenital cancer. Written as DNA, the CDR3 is TGTGCCAGCAGCCCAAACACTGAAGCTTTCTTT. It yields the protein CASSPNTEAFF.